The TCR beta chain under discussion was sequenced for a study of T-cell reconstitution after alpha-beta-depleted transplantation in children. Germline loops: CDR1 SGHRS, CDR2 YFSETQ. V was shortened by 0 bases and J by 9 bases, with 25 bases between the two germline ends. The CDR3 consists of 18 residues. The study's findings and limits: Approximately two months post-transplant, alpha-beta T cells reportedly originated from several hundred expanded graft clones.

This clonotype was seen more than once but under ten times. Its cognate antigen is unknown. Unique molecular identifiers were incorporated into the prepared TCRbeta library. TCRdb re-derived calls from the PCR reads in MiXCR, one entry per CDR3 protein. The sample has hundreds of thousands of distinct CDR3 sequences, roughly 14% seen once; the top ten hold 0.79%. Material: PBMCs, obtained before TCRalphabeta/CD19-depleted stem cell transplant. The rearrangement joins TRBV5-1 to TRBJ2-1, with D possibly TRBD2 on 6 matching bases. This TCR derives from a girl under 10 years old with congenital amegakaryocytic thrombocytopenia, due to receive a stem cell transplant. CDR3 sequence reads: CASSLALAHLRWGVEQFF. The CDR3 DNA is TGCGCCAGCAGCTTGGCCCTAGCTCACCTTAGATGGGGGGTTGAGCAGTTCTTC. The full variable domain, its missing parts supplied by reference TRBV5-1 and TRBJ2-1, is KAGVTQTPRYLIKTRGQQVTLSCSPISGHRSVSWYQQTPGQGLQFLFEYFSETQRNKGNFPGRFSGRQFSNSRSEMNVSTLELGDSALYLCASSLALAHLRWGVEQFFGPGTRLTVL.